Sequencing of this T cell receptor (beta chain) was carried out in a study of CD8+ T cells in alopecia areata. Study results and limitations: TCRs were shared less clearly across patients than in mice, possibly for HLA-related reasons.

This clone was seen a handful of times. Its target is unknown. Sequencing templates came from extracted RNA that was reverse transcribed into cDNA. Produced via immunoSEQ multiplex PCR; TCRdb's table is partial and in-frame only. The table includes 55,000 to 65,000 clones, 44% detected once. Germline values: CDR1 MNHNS, CDR2 SASEGT. The CDR3 loop spans 16 amino acids. V was pared by 4 bases and J by 5 bases, with 20 bases between. V usage is TRBV6-1 and J usage is TRBJ2-5; D gene unclear. Specimen: NKG2D-low CD8+ T cells sorted from blood. The sequence came from a human donor with alopecia areata. CDR3 amino acids: CASSVEVLHRTETQYF. The CDR3 DNA sequence: TGTGCCAGCAGTGTAGAGGTCCTCCACCGGACGGAGACCCAGTACTTC.